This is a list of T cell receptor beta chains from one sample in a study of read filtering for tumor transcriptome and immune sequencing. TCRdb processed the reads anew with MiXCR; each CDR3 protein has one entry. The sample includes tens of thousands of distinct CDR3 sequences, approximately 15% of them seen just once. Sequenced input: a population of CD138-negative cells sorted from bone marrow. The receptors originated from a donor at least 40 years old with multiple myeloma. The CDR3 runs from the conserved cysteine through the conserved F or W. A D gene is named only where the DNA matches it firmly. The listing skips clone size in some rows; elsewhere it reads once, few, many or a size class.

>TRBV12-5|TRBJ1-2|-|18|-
CASGLVVGSPGPNYGYTF
TGTGCTAGTGGTTTGGTGGTAGGGAGTCCTGGCCCGAACTATGGCTACACCTTC
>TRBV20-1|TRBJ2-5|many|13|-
CSARDLYQETQYF
TGCAGTGCTAGGGATTTGTACCAAGAGACCCAGTACTTC
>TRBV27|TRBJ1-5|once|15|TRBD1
CASSERGLSNQPQHF
TGTGCCAGCAGTGAGAGGGGGCTTAGCAATCAGCCCCAGCATTTT
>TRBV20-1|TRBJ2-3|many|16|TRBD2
CRGTSGSLPLTDTQYF
TGCAGGGGGACTAGCGGGAGTCTTCCCCTCACAGATACGCAGTATTTT
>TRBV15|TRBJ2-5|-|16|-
CATSREGVGLQETQYF
TGTGCCACCAGCAGAGAGGGGGTGGGACTCCAAGAGACCCAGTACTTC
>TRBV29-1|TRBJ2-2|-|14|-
CSGILGLNIGELFF
TGCAGCGGGATATTAGGGTTGAACATCGGGGAGCTGTTTTTT
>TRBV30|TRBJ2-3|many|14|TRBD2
CAWDSGRRGDTQYF
TGTGCCTGGGATAGCGGGAGGAGAGGAGATACGCAGTATTTT
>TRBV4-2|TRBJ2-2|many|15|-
CASSQDSTNTGELFF
TGTGCCAGCAGCCAAGATTCTACGAACACCGGGGAGCTGTTTTTT
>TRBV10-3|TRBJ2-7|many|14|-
CAISESGLGGEQYF
TGTGCCATCAGTGAGTCGGGGCTCGGGGGCGAGCAGTACTTC
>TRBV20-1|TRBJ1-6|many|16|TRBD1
CSARDITGGDNSPLHF
TGCAGTGCTAGAGATATCACAGGGGGGGATAATTCACCCCTCCACTTT
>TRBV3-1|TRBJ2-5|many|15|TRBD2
CASRTSGSRGETQYF
TGTGCCAGCAGAACTAGCGGGAGTCGTGGAGAGACCCAGTACTTC
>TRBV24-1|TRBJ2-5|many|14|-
CATSAMGGGETQYF
TGTGCCACCAGTGCCATGGGTGGCGGAGAGACCCAGTACTTC
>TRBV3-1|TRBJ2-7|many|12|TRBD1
CASRDSYYEQYF
TGTGCCAGCCGGGACAGCTATTACGAGCAGTACTTC
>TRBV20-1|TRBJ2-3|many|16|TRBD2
CSARDPERGYTDTQYF
TGCAGTGCTAGAGACCCTGAGCGGGGCTACACAGATACGCAGTATTTT
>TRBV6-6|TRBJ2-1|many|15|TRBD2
CASSYKREIGNEQFF
TGTGCCAGCAGTTACAAGCGGGAGATCGGCAATGAGCAGTTCTTC
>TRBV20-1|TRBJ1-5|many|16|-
CSAIHRDKGSNQPQHF
TGCAGTGCTATCCATCGGGACAAAGGGAGCAATCAGCCCCAGCATTTT
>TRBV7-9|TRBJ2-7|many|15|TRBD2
CASSVLAGTTYEQYF
TGTGCCAGCAGCGTACTAGCGGGCACAACCTACGAGCAGTACTTC
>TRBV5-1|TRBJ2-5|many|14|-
CASSLGGARETQYF
TGCGCCAGCAGCTTGGGGGGGGCCCGGGAGACCCAGTACTTC
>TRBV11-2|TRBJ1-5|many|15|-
CASSPAGREDQPQHF
TGTGCCAGCAGCCCCGCAGGTAGGGAGGATCAGCCCCAGCATTTT
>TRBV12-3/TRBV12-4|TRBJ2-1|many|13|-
CASSLTASNEQFF
TGTGCCAGCAGTTTAACAGCCAGCAATGAGCAGTTCTTC